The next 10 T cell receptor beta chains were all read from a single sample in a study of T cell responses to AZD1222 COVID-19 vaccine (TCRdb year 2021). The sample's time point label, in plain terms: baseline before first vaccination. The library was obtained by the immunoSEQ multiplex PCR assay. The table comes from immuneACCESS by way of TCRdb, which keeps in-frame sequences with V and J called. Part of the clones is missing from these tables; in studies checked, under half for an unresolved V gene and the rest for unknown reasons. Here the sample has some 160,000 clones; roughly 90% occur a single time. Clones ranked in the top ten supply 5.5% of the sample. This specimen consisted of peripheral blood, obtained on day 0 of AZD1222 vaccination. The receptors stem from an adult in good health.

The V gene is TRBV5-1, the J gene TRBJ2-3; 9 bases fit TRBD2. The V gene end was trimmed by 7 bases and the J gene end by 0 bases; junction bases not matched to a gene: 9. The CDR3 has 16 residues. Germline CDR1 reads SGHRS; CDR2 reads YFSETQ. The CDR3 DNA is TGCGCCAGCGGACTTAGCGGGAGCGCTAGCACAGATACGCAGTATTTT. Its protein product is CASGLSGSASTDTQYF.

The CDR3 sequence: CASSGRAQGANTGELFF. CDR3 coding DNA: TGCGCCAGCAGTGGTCGGGCACAGGGAGCGAACACCGGGGAGCTGTTTTTT. V usage is TRBV10-2 and J usage is TRBJ2-2, with a possible D match to TRBD1 (6 bases). The V end lost 4 bases, the J end lost 0 bases, and 15 bases lay between the germline ends. The CDR3 is 17 residues long. The germline CDR1 and CDR2 sequences are WSHSY and SAAADI.

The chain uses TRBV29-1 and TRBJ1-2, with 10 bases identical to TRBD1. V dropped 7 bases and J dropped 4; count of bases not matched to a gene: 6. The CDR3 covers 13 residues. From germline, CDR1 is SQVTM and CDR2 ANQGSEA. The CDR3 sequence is CSARQGAFYGYTF. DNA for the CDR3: TGCAGCGCCAGACAGGGGGCTTTCTATGGCTACACCTTC.

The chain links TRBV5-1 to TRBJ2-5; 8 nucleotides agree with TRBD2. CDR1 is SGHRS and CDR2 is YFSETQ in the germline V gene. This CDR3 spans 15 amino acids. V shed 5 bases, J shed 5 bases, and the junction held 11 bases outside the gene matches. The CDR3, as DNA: TGCGCCAGCAGGGGCGCGGGACTAGGCACTGAGACCCAGTACTTC. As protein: CASRGAGLGTETQYF.

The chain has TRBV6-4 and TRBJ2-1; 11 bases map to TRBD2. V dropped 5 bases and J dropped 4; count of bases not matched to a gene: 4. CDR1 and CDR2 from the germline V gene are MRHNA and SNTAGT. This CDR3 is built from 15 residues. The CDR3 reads CASSLIAGGYNEQFF. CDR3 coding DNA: TGTGCCAGCAGTCTCATAGCGGGGGGGTACAATGAGCAGTTCTTC.

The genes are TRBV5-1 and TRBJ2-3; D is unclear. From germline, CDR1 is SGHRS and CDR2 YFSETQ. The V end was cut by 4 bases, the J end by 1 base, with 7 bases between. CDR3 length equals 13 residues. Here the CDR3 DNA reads TGCGCCAGCAGCCCCGTTGGCACAGATACGCAGTATTTT. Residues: CASSPVGTDTQYF.

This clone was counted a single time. CDR3 in amino acids: CASGSLGVLNTEAFF. Written as DNA, the CDR3 is TGTGCCAGCGGCTCACTAGGGGTACTAAACACTGAAGCTTTCTTT. The chain has TRBV7-6 and TRBJ1-1, with a tentative D call TRBD1 (5 bases). Trimming cost V 8 bases and J 2 bases, with 18 bases left between them. Germline V gene sequence: CDR1 SGHVS, CDR2 FNYEAQ. This CDR3 contains 15 residues.

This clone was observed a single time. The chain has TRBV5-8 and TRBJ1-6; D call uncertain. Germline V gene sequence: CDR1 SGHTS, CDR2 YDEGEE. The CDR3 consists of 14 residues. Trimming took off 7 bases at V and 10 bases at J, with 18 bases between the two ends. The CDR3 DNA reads TGTGCCAGCGTCCCCAAGGTCCCGGGGTCACCCCTCCACTTT. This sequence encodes CASVPKVPGSPLHF.

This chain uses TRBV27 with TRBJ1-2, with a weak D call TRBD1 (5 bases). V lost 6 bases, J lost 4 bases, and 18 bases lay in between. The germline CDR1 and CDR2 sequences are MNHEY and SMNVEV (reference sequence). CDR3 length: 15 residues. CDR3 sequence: CASSPDLGGFYGYTF. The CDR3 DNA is TGTGCCAGCAGCCCGGATCTGGGGGGGTTCTATGGCTACACCTTC.

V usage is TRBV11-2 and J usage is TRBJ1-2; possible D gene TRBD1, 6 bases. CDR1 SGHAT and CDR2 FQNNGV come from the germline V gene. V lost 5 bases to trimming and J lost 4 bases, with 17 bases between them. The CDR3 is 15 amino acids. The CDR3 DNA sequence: TGTGCCAGCAGCCGGAGGGGGGAGATCCCCTATGGCTACACCTTC. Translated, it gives CASSRRGEIPYGYTF.